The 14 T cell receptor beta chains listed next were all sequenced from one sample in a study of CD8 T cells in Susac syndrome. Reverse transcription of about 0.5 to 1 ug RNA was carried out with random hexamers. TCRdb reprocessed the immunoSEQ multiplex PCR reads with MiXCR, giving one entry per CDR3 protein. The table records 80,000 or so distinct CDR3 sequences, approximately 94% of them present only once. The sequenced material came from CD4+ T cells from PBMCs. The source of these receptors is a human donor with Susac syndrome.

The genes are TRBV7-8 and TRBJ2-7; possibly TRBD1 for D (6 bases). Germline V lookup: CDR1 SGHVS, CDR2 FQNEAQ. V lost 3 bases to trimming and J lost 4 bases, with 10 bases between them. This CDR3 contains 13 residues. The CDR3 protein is CASSFRGPYEQYF. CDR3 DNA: TGTGCCAGCAGCTTCAGGGGTCCTTACGAGCAGTACTTC.

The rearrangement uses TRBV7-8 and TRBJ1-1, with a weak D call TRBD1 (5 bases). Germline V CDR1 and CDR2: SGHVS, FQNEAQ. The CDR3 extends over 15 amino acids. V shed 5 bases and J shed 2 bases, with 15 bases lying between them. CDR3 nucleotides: TGTGCCAGCAGCGCCCAGGGAGGTCTCAACACTGAAGCTTTCTTT. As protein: CASSAQGGLNTEAFF.

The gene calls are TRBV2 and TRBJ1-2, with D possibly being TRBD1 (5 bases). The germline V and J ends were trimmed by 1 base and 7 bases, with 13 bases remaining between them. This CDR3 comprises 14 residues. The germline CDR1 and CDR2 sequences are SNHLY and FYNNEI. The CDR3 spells CASSEGTGLTGYTF. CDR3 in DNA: TGTGCCAGCAGTGAAGGTACAGGCTTAACTGGCTACACCTTC.

CDR3 sequence reads: CASSYRADTSTDTQYF. The CDR3 DNA sequence: TGTGCCAGCTCCTACAGGGCCGACACTAGCACAGATACGCAGTATTTT. The rearrangement joins TRBV27 to TRBJ2-3, with D possibly TRBD1 on 6 matching bases. The CDR3 is 16 amino acids. The V and J ends lost 8 bases and 0 bases respectively, with 18 bases between them. Germline V lookup: CDR1 MNHEY, CDR2 SMNVEV (reference sequence).

CDR3 region: CASRSGTSGAREQFF. CDR3 nucleotide sequence: TGTGCCAGCAGATCTGGGACTAGCGGGGCACGAGAGCAGTTCTTC. The J gene is TRBJ2-1, the V gene TRBV12-3 or TRBV12-4; 13 nucleotides line up with TRBD2. The V segment lost 6 bases and the J segment 10 bases; nucleotides outside the gene matches: 9. The CDR3 consists of 15 residues.

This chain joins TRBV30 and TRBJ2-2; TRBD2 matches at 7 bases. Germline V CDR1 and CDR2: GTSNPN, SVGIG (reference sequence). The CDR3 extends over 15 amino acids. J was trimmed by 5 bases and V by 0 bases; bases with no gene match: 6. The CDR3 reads CAWSVGGGRTGELFF. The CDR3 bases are TGTGCCTGGAGTGTCGGGGGAGGGCGGACCGGGGAGCTGTTTTTT.

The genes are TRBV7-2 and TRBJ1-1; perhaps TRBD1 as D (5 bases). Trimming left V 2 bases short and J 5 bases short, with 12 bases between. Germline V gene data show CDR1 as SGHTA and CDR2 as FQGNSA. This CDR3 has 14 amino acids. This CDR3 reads CASSLLGVETEAFF. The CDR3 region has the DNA TGTGCCAGCAGCTTATTGGGGGTGGAGACTGAAGCTTTCTTT.

The CDR3 spells CSARDQGRGTSQPQHF. In nucleotides, the CDR3 is TGCAGTGCTAGAGACCAGGGTAGGGGAACGAGTCAGCCCCAGCATTTT. The chain carries TRBV20-1 and TRBJ1-5; D perhaps matches TRBD1 (5 bases). The V gene lost 0 bases and the J gene lost 6 bases, with 18 bases spanning the gap. Germline loops: CDR1 DFQATT, CDR2 SNEGSKA (reference sequence). This CDR3 is built from 16 residues.

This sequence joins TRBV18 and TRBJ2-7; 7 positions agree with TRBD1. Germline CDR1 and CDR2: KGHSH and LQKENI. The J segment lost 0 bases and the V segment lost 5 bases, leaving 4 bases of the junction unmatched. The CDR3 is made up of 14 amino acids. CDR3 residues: CASSETGNSYEQYF. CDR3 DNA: TGTGCCAGCTCAGAGACAGGGAACTCCTACGAGCAGTACTTC.

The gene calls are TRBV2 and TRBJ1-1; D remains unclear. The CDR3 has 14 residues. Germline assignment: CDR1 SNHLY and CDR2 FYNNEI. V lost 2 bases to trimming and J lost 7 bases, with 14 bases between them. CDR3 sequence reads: CASSEILQEGEAFF. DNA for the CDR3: TGTGCCAGCAGTGAAATTTTGCAGGAGGGTGAAGCTTTCTTT.

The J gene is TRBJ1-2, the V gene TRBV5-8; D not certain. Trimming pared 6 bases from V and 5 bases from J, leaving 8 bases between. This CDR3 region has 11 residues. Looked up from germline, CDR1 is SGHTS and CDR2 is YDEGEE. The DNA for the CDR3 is TGTGCCAGCACTTGGGGATATGGCTACACCTTC. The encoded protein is CASTWGYGYTF. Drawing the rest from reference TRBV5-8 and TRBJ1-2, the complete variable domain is EAGVTQSPTHLIKTRGQQATLRCSPISGHTSVYWYQQALGLGLQFLLWYDEGEERNRGNFPPRFSGRQFPNYSSELNVNALELEDSALYLCASTWGYGYTFGSGTRLTVV.

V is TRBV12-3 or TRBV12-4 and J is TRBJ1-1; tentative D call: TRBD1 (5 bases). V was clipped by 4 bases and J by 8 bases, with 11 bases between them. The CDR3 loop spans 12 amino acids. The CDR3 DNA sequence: TGTGCCAGCAGTTACGACCGGGGGGAAGCTTTCTTT. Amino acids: CASSYDRGEAFF.

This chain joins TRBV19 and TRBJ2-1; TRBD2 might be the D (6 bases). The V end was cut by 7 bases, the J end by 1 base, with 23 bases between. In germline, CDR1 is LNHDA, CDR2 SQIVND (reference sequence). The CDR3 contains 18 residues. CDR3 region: CASTPPGPTSGSYNEQFF. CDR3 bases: TGTGCCAGTACACCCCCCGGGCCGACTAGTGGATCCTACAATGAGCAGTTCTTC.

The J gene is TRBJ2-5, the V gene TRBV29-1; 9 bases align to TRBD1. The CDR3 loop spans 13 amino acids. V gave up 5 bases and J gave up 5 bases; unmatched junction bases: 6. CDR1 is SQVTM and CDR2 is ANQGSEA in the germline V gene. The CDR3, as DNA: TGCAGCGTTTGGGACAGGGTTATGGAGACCCAGTACTTC. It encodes CSVWDRVMETQYF.